This T cell receptor beta chain was retrieved from a study of blood T cell repertoires in COVID-19. At the level of the study: Collection of acute and convalescent COVID-19 samples took place in the United States, Italy and Spain. The analysed material was cDNA or gDNA that came from T cells, B-cell-depleted T cells, or PBMCs.

V shed 3 bases and J shed 1 base, with 7 bases lying between them. The CDR3 covers 13 residues. Germline loops: CDR1 LNHDA, CDR2 SQIVND (reference sequence). In the source study's methods: The authors estimated nucleated cell counts from reference gene primer amplification. The protocol was immunoSEQ multiplex PCR, while the TCRdb copy is restricted to in-frame clones and leaves out a portion. The DNA was the basis for D and trimming; V, J and clone size are from that table. The table includes about 150,000 clones, about 87% detected once. The TCR sequence derives from a human donor in a cohort sampled during active COVID-19. The sample comprised peripheral blood. The chain uses TRBV19 and TRBJ2-7; D unresolved. CDR3 coding DNA: TGTGCCAGTAGTATCGAGACTTCCTACGAGCAGTACTTC. Amino acids: CASSIETSYEQYF.